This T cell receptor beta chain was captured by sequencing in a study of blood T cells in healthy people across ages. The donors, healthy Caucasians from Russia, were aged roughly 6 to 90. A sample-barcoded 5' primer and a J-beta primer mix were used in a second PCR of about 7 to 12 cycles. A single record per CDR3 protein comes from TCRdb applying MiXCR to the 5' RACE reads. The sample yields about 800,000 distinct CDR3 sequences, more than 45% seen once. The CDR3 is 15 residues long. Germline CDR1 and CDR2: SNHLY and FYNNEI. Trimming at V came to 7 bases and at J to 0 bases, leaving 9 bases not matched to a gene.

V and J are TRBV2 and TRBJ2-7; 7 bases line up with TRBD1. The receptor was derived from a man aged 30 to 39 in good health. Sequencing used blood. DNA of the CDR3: TGTGCCAGCAAAACAGGGGACAAGAGCTCCTACGAGCAGTACTTC. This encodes CASKTGDKSSYEQYF.